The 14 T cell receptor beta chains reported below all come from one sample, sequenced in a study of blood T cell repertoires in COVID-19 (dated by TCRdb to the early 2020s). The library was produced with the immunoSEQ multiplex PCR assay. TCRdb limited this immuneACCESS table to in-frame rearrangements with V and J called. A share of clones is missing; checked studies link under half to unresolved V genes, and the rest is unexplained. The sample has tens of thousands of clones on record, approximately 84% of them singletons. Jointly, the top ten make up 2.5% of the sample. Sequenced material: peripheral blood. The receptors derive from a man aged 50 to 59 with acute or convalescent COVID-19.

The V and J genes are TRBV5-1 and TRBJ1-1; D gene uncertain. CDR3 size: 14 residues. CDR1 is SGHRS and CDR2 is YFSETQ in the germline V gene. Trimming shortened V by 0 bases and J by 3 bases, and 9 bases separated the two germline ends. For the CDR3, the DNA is TGCGCCAGCAGCTTGGAGCCAAGCCACACTGAAGCTTTCTTT. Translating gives CASSLEPSHTEAFF.

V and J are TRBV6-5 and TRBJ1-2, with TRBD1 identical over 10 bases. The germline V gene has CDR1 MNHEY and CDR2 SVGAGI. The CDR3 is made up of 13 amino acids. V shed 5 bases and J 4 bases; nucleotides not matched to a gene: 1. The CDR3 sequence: CASSRDRGYGYTF. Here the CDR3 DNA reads TGTGCCAGCAGTCGGGACAGGGGCTATGGCTACACCTTC.

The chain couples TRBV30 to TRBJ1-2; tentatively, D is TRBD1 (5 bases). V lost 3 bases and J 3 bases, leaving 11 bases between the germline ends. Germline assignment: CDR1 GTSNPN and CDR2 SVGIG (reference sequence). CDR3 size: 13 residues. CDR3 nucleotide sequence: TGTGCCTGGAGGGGGGAGGCCTACTATGGCTACACCTTC. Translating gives CAWRGEAYYGYTF.

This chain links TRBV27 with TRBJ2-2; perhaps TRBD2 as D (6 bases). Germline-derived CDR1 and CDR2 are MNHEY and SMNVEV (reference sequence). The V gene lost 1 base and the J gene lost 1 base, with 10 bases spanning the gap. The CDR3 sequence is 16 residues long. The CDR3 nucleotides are TGTGCCAGCAGTTTATTCGGGACTTTGAACACCGGGGAGCTGTTTTTT. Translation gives CASSLFGTLNTGELFF.

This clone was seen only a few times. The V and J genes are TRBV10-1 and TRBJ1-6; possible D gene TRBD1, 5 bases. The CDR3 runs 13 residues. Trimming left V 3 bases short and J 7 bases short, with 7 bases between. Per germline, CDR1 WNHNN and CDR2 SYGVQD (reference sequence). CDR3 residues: CASSERGNSPLHF. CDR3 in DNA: TGCGCCAGCAGTGAAAGGGGAAATTCACCCCTCCACTTT.

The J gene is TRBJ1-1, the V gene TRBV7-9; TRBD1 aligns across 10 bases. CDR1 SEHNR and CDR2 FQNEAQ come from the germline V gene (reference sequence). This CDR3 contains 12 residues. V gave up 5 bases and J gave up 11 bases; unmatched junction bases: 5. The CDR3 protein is CASSLTGGDAFF. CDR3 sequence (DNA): TGTGCCAGCAGCCTGACAGGGGGCGACGCTTTCTTT. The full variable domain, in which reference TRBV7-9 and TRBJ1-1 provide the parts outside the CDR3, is DTGVSQNPRHKITKRGQNVTFRCDPISEHNRLYWYRQTLGQGPEFLTYFQNEAQLEKSRLLSDRFSAERPKGSFSTLEIQRTEQGDSAMYLCASSLTGGDAFFGQGTRLTVV.

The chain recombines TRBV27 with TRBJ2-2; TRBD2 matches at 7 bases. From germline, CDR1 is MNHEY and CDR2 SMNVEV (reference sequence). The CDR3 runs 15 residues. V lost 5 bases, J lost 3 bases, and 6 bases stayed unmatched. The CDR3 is CASSIAGLHTGELFF. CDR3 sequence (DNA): TGTGCCAGCAGTATAGCGGGTCTCCACACCGGGGAGCTGTTTTTT.

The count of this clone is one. DNA for the CDR3: TGTGCCAGCAGCTTATGGCCCAGGGGTAAAAACTATGGCTACACCTTC. This gives the protein CASSLWPRGKNYGYTF. The chain couples TRBV11-2 to TRBJ1-2, with a tentative D call TRBD1 (6 bases). The germline gives CDR1 SGHAT, CDR2 FQNNGV. Between the trimmed V and J ends, which lost 2 bases and 2 bases, there was a span of 15 bases. The CDR3 totals 16 residues.

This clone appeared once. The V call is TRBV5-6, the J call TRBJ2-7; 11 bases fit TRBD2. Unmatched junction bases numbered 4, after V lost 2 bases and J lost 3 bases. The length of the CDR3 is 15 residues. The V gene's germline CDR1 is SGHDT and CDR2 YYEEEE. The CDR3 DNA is TGTGCCAGCAGCTTAAGACTAGCGGGAAGCTACGAGCAGTACTTC. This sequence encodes CASSLRLAGSYEQYF.

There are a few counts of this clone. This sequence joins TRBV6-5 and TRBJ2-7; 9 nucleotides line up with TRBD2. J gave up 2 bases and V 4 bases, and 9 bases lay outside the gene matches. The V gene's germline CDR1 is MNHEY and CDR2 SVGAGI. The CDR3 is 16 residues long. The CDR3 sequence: CASSLYSGSETYEQYF. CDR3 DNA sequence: TGTGCCAGCAGTTTATATAGCGGGAGCGAGACCTACGAGCAGTACTTC.

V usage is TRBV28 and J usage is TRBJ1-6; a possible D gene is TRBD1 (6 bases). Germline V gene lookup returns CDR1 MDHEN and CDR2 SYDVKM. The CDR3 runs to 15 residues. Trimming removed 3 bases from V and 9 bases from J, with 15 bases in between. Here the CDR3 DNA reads TGTGCCAGCAGTTTTCGGGGCAGGGGACCTTCACCCCTCCACTTT. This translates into CASSFRGRGPSPLHF.

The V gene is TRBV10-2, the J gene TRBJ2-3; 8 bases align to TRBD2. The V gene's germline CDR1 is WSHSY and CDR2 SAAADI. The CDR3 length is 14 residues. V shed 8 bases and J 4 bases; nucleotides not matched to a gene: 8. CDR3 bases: TGCGCCAGCTTTTTAGCGGGGAGGCCAGATACGCAGTATTTT. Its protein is CASFLAGRPDTQYF.

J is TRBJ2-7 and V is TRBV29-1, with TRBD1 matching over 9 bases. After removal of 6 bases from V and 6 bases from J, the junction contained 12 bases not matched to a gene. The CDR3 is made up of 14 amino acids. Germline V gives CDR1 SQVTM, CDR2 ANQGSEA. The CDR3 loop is CSVGVERTGVEQYF. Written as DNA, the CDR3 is TGCAGCGTCGGAGTAGAGAGGACAGGGGTCGAGCAGTACTTC.

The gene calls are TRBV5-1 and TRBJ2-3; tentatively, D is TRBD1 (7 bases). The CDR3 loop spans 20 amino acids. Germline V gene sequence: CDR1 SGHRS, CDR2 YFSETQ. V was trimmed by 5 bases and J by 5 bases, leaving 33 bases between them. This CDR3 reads CASRPRNLPSGGLAEDTQYF. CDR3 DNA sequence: TGCGCCAGCAGACCACGGAATCTCCCCTCAGGGGGGCTAGCCGAAGATACGCAGTATTTT. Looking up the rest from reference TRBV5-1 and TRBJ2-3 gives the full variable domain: KAGVTQTPRYLIKTRGQQVTLSCSPISGHRSVSWYQQTPGQGLQFLFEYFSETQRNKGNFPGRFSGRQFSNSRSEMNVSTLELGDSALYLCASRPRNLPSGGLAEDTQYFGPGTRLTVL.